These 21 T cell receptor beta chains were all obtained from the same sample, sequenced in a study of a mutant IDH1 vaccine in newly diagnosed glioma. These receptors have no known antigen. Time point defined: week 35, safety follow-up. All doses held 300 ug of mutant IDH1 20-mer peptide, with topical imiquimod. Profiling relied on immunoSEQ multiplex PCR, and the TCRdb table lists in-frame clones only, not all of them. The sample has 60,000 to 75,000 clones, more than 75% seen once. Specimen: PBMCs, collected from a glioma patient whose treatment included an IDH1 peptide vaccine. The source of these receptors is a man younger than 45 with glioma.

The chain joins TRBV18 to TRBJ2-5, with D tentatively TRBD1 or TRBD2 (5 bases each). Trimming took off 5 bases at V and 2 bases at J, with 9 bases between the two ends. The germline CDR1 and CDR2 sequences are KGHSH and LQKENI. CDR3 length equals 13 residues. CDR3 DNA: TGTGCCAGCTCAGGGACGGCTCAAGAGACCCAGTACTTC. Translation: CASSGTAQETQYF.

The V and J genes are TRBV15 and TRBJ1-2; D gene ambiguous. CDR1 and CDR2 (germline): LNHNV, YYDKDF (reference sequence). The CDR3 covers 15 residues. The V and J ends lost 6 bases and 8 bases respectively, with 22 bases between them. CDR3 sequence reads: CATSSPIARNGGYTF. The CDR3 region has the DNA TGTGCCACCAGTAGCCCTATTGCTAGGAACGGAGGCTACACCTTC. The variable domain in full, completed from reference TRBV15 and TRBJ1-2, reads DAMVIQNPRYQVTQFGKPVTLSCSQTLNHNVMYWYQQKSSQAPKLLFHYYDKDFNNEADTPDNFQSRRPNTSFCFLDIRSPGLGDTAMYLCATSSPIARNGGYTFGSGTRLTVV.

This chain joins TRBV2 and TRBJ1-1, with D maybe TRBD1 (6 bases). Trimming removed 4 bases from V and 6 bases from J, with 18 bases in between. The CDR3 is 15 residues long. Germline V CDR1 and CDR2: SNHLY, FYNNEI. This chain's CDR3 is CASSVSRGGIAEAFF. In nucleotides, the CDR3 is TGTGCCAGCAGTGTCTCCAGGGGTGGTATCGCTGAAGCTTTCTTT.

This chain connects TRBV9 to TRBJ2-2; D unresolved. The CDR3 length is 15 residues. Germline values: CDR1 SGDLS, CDR2 YYNGEE. V was clipped by 5 bases and J by 7 bases, with 18 bases between them. This chain's CDR3 is CASSPGSKRGGELFF. In nucleotides, the CDR3 is TGTGCCAGCAGTCCCGGGTCCAAAAGAGGCGGGGAGCTGTTTTTT. The full variable domain, rest sourced from reference TRBV9 and TRBJ2-2, is DSGVTQTPKHLITATGQRVTLRCSPRSGDLSVYWYQQSLDQGLQFLIQYYNGEERAKGNILERFSAQQFPDLHSELNLSSLELGDSALYFCASSPGSKRGGELFFGEGSRLTVL.

This clone was seen a few times. This sequence joins TRBV9 and TRBJ1-1, with unresolved D. Germline values: CDR1 SGDLS, CDR2 YYNGEE. Trimming stripped 0 bases from V and 4 bases from J, with 10 bases between. This CDR3 has 14 amino acids. The CDR3 DNA follows: TGTGCCAGCAGCGTAGGCGAGGTAGGCACTGAAGCTTTCTTT. Translating gives CASSVGEVGTEAFF.

This chain uses TRBV29-1 with TRBJ2-5; D is perhaps TRBD2 (6 bases). Germline loops: CDR1 SQVTM, CDR2 ANQGSEA. Trimming shortened V by 4 bases and J by 9 bases, and 21 bases separated the two germline ends. The CDR3 length is 14 residues. CDR3 nucleotide sequence: TGCAGCGTTGGCCCCCTTTCAGTTGGCGGGGCCCAGTACTTC. Residues: CSVGPLSVGGAQYF. The full variable domain, with the rest looked up from reference TRBV29-1 and TRBJ2-5, is SAVISQKPSRDICQRGTSLTIQCQVDSQVTMMFWYRQQPGQSLTLIATANQGSEATYESGFVIDKFPISRPNLTFSTLTVSNMSPEDSSIYLCSVGPLSVGGAQYFGPGTRLLVL.

The rearrangement uses TRBV4-1 and TRBJ2-1; 9 nucleotides agree with TRBD2. The CDR3 loop spans 16 amino acids. The germline V gene encodes CDR1 MGHRA and CDR2 YSYEKL. Trimming at V came to 3 bases and at J to 0 bases, leaving 3 bases not matched to a gene. The CDR3 protein is CASSHSGRSSYNEQFF. As DNA, the CDR3 is TGCGCCAGCAGCCACAGCGGGAGGAGCTCCTACAATGAGCAGTTCTTC.

The gene calls are TRBV11-1 and TRBJ2-7; D unclear. V shed 5 bases and J shed 4 bases, with 12 bases lying between them. The CDR3 totals 13 residues. Germline assignment: CDR1 SGHAT and CDR2 FQDESV (reference sequence). The chain's CDR3 is CASSLGPGYEQYF. The CDR3 DNA reads as TGTGCCAGCAGCCTGGGCCCCGGGTACGAGCAGTACTTC.

This clone was counted a single time. The gene calls are TRBV15 and TRBJ2-5; D perhaps matches TRBD2 (6 bases). The V end lost 0 bases, the J end lost 4 bases, and 12 bases lay between the germline ends. The CDR3 is 15 residues long. The germline V gene encodes CDR1 LNHNV and CDR2 YYDKDF (reference sequence). The CDR3 protein is CATSRDPGTGETQYF. The CDR3 nucleotides are TGTGCCACCAGCAGAGATCCAGGGACTGGAGAGACCCAGTACTTC.

The rearrangement links TRBV2 to TRBJ1-2, with D unresolved. Germline assignment: CDR1 SNHLY and CDR2 FYNNEI. This CDR3 is 13 amino acids long. Deletions cut 5 bases from V and 2 bases from J, with 9 bases between. CDR3 amino acids: CASSIGNNYGYTF. Written as DNA, the CDR3 is TGTGCCAGCAGTATTGGGAACAACTATGGCTACACCTTC.

V is TRBV4-2 and J is TRBJ2-3; D might be TRBD2 (5 bases). Deletions cut 4 bases from V and 3 bases from J, with 8 bases between. Germline CDR1 reads LGHNA; CDR2 reads YNFKEQ. This CDR3 is 13 amino acids long. The chain's CDR3 is CASSPPGTDTQYF. In DNA, the CDR3 is TGTGCCAGCAGCCCCCCGGGAACAGATACGCAGTATTTT.

This chain links TRBV7-8 with TRBJ1-1; perhaps TRBD1 as D (5 bases). Germline-derived CDR1 and CDR2 are SGHVS and FQNEAQ. V shed 2 bases and J shed 5 bases, with 12 bases lying between them. The length of the CDR3 is 14 residues. CDR3 nucleotides: TGTGCCAGCAGCTTAACCCCAGGGCGAACTGAAGCTTTCTTT. Translating it yields CASSLTPGRTEAFF.

J is TRBJ1-2 and V is TRBV7-2, with TRBD1 matching over 7 bases. The V segment lost 3 bases and the J segment 6 bases; nucleotides outside the gene matches: 13. The CDR3 is made up of 16 amino acids. Germline CDR1 and CDR2: SGHTA and FQGNSA. CDR3 nucleotide sequence: TGTGCCAGCAGCTTTATAAGGGGACAGTTAAGGAATGGCTACACCTTC. It yields the protein CASSFIRGQLRNGYTF.

Note on this clone: Other DNA sequences in this specimen translate into the identical CDR3. V gene TRBV2 combines with J gene TRBJ1-4; possible D gene TRBD1, 5 bases. The CDR3 has 15 residues. Trimming took 3 bases from V and 7 from J, leaving 15 bases between them. From germline, CDR1 is SNHLY and CDR2 FYNNEI. The CDR3 region has the DNA TGTGCCAGCAGTGATCGGGGGACCGGGGGTGAAAAACTGTTTTTT. This codes for CASSDRGTGGEKLFF. The full variable domain, in which reference TRBV2 and TRBJ1-4 provide the parts outside the CDR3, is EPEVTQTPSHQVTQMGQEVILRCVPISNHLYFYWYRQILGQKVEFLVSFYNNEISEKSEIFDDQFSVERPDGSNFTLKIRSTKLEDSAMYFCASSDRGTGGEKLFFGSGTQLSVL.

The CDR3 DNA reads as TGTGCCTGGAGTGACTTATCGACCACCTCGGTCGAGCAGTACTTC. It codes for CAWSDLSTTSVEQYF. The rearrangement links TRBV30 to TRBJ2-7, with no clear D. This CDR3 comprises 15 residues. CDR1 and CDR2 (germline): GTSNPN, SVGIG (reference sequence). V lost 1 base and J 6 bases, leaving 19 bases between the germline ends.

This chain uses TRBV2 with TRBJ1-4; D remains unclear. There are 14 residues in the CDR3. V was clipped by 2 bases and J by 5 bases, with 9 bases between them. CDR1 SNHLY and CDR2 FYNNEI come from the germline V gene. For the CDR3, the DNA is TGTGCCAGCAGTGAATATGGTAAAAATGAAAAACTGTTTTTT. It translates to CASSEYGKNEKLFF.

The CDR3 DNA is TGTGCCACCAGCAGAGAGGGGGCTAACTATGGCTACACCTTC. Translating gives CATSREGANYGYTF. This chain joins TRBV15 and TRBJ1-2; maybe TRBD1 (5 bases). This CDR3 is built from 14 residues. The germline gives CDR1 LNHNV, CDR2 YYDKDF (reference sequence). The germline V and J ends were trimmed by 0 bases and 0 bases, with 5 bases remaining between them. Variable domain in full (rest from reference TRBV15 and TRBJ1-2): DAMVIQNPRYQVTQFGKPVTLSCSQTLNHNVMYWYQQKSSQAPKLLFHYYDKDFNNEADTPDNFQSRRPNTSFCFLDIRSPGLGDTAMYLCATSREGANYGYTFGSGTRLTVV.

The chain employs TRBV5-1 and TRBJ2-1; 12 bases are shared with TRBD2. CDR1 and CDR2 from the germline V gene are SGHRS and YFSETQ. The CDR3 is 16 residues long. V trimming: 2 bases; J trimming: 5 bases; junction bases outside the gene matches: 5. This CDR3 is CASSFTSGRIDNEQFF. The DNA of the CDR3 is TGCGCCAGCAGCTTCACTAGCGGGAGGATCGACAATGAGCAGTTCTTC.

This chain joins TRBV2 and TRBJ2-6; 10 nucleotides match TRBD2. CDR3 length: 15 amino acids. Germline V gene sequence: CDR1 SNHLY, CDR2 FYNNEI. V lost 7 bases, J lost 3 bases, and 3 bases stayed unmatched. CDR3 sequence reads: CASTWTSGGANVLTF. CDR3 sequence (DNA): TGTGCCAGCACATGGACTAGCGGTGGGGCCAACGTCCTGACTTTC.

The chain couples TRBV30 to TRBJ2-1; D remains unclear. This CDR3 has 12 amino acids. Trimming shortened V by 4 bases and J by 7 bases, and 11 bases separated the two germline ends. Germline CDR1 and CDR2: GTSNPN and SVGIG (reference sequence). CDR3 bases: TGTGCCTGGAATGCCGGCAGTAATGAGCAGTTCTTC. The encoded protein is CAWNAGSNEQFF.

This chain connects TRBV27 to TRBJ2-2; D is ambiguous. V lost 2 bases, J lost 7 bases, and 5 bases lay in between. This CDR3 has 12 residues. Looked up from germline, CDR1 is MNHEY and CDR2 is SMNVEV (reference sequence). CDR3 DNA sequence: TGTGCCAGCAGTTTACCGCGCGGGGAGCTGTTTTTT. This sequence encodes CASSLPRGELFF.